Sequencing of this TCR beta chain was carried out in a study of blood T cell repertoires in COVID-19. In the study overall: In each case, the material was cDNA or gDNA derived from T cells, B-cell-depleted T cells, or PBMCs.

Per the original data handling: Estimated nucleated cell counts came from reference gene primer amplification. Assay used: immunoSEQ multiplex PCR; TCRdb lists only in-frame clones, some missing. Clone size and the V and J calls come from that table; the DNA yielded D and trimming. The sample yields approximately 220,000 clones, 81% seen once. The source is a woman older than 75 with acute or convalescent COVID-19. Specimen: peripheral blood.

The CDR3: CASTLRHRNSPLHF. In DNA form, the CDR3 reads TGTGCCAGCACCCTCAGGCACAGAAATTCACCCCTCCACTTT. The chain uses TRBV2 and TRBJ1-6; D call uncertain. CDR3 length equals 14 residues. With 7 bases removed from V and 7 bases from J, the gap between germline ends came to 14 bases. Germline CDR1 reads SNHLY; CDR2 reads FYNNEI.